This section outlines one T cell receptor (beta chain) sequence together with its context. The target of this receptor is not known. One base away there is no much larger clone; base qualities are not given. This specimen comes from a study of T cell repertoires in cytomegalovirus infection (dated by TCRdb to about 2019). General notes on the study: Peptide stimulations targeted recently identified HLA-C-restricted CMV epitopes, whose presentation resists viral immunomodulation, together with well-studied HLA-B-restricted epitopes. Donor HLA type was relevant to the analysis, because carriage of CMV infection together with the matching HLA type was indicated by public TCR beta signatures. Summary of the overall study and its limitations: In both this cohort and an independent approximately 400-donor cohort, the cumulative frequency of public TCR beta family members distinguished carriers of CMV infection plus the relevant HLA type. The ex vivo response was dominated by HLA-C-restricted CMV-specific TCR beta clonotypes, and the single most frequent clonotype in two of eight donors was supplied by these HLA-C-restricted clonotypes.

The meaning of the sample's treatment or condition label: in vitro stimulation with specific CMV peptide epitopes to enrich CMV-specific T cells. The run used an Illumina HiSeq 1500. TCRdb ran its own pipeline on the public reads, namely fastp trimming at Q25 and MiXCR clone calling, and kept in-frame beta chains. Entries are consolidated by CDR3 protein sequence, retaining the most common genes and DNA. The sample table contains about 830,000 distinct CDR3 sequences; only one count was recorded for 30% to 35% of them. Roughly an eighth of the sample belongs to the ten largest clones. Via the germline V gene (reference sequence), CDR1 is SEHNR and CDR2 FQNEAQ. Reading from cysteine to phenylalanine, the CDR3 counts 11 amino acids. Only the CDR3 DNA stays, 33 bases, in frame from base 1. Trimming costs V 5 bases and J 15 bases, and their ends lie 14 bases apart.

Sequenced here: cultured CD8+ T cells from PBMCs, sampled from culture after CMV antigen stimulation. The chain was built from TRBV7-9 and TRBJ2-4; the D region may be TRBD1 or TRBD2, each matching 6 bases equally. The TCR sequence derives from a human donor in good health (CMV status not recorded). Some clones in this sample may be carry-over from other donors' samples. The CDR3 protein sequence reads: CASSPGANRYF. The nucleotide sequence is given as TGTGCCAGCAGCCCGGGGGCTAATCGGTACTTC.